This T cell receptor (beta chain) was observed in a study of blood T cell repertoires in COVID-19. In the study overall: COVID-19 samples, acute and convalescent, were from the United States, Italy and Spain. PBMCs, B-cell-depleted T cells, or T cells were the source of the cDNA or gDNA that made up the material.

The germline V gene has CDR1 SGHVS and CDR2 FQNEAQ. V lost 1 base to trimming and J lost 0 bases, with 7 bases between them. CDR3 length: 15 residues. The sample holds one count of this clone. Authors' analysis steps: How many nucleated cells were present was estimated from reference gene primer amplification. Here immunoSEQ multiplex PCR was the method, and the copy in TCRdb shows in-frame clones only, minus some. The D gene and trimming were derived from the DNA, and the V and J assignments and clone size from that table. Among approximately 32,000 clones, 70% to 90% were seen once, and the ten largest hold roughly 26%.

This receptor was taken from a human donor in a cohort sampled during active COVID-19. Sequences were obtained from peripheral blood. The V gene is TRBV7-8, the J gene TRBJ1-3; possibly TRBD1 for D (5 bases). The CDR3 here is CASSLEGNSGNTIYF. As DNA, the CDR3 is TGTGCCAGCAGCTTAGAGGGGAACTCTGGAAACACCATATATTTT.